This TCR beta chain was sequenced in a study of blood T cells in healthy people across ages. Broader study findings: As age increased, TCR beta diversity per million T cells fell in a roughly linear fashion.

Together with a sample-barcoded 5' primer, a J-beta primer mix was included in a second PCR lasting about 6 to 11 cycles. One entry per CDR3 protein results from TCRdb running MiXCR on the 5' RACE reads. The sample lists 710,000 or so distinct CDR3 sequences; approximately 29% were seen once. The CDR3 runs to 17 residues. Germline CDR1 reads LGHDT; CDR2 reads YNNKEL (reference sequence). The V end lost 1 base, the J end lost 1 base, and 16 bases lay between the germline ends. For this clonotype: Its antigen is not known.

This receptor was identified in a woman of 80 years or more in good health. Sequences were obtained from blood. V gene TRBV3-1 combines with J gene TRBJ1-2; D uncertain. This CDR3 is CASSQVTIRGFNYGYTF. The CDR3 nucleotides are TGTGCCAGCAGCCAAGTAACTATCCGGGGTTTTAACTATGGCTACACCTTC.